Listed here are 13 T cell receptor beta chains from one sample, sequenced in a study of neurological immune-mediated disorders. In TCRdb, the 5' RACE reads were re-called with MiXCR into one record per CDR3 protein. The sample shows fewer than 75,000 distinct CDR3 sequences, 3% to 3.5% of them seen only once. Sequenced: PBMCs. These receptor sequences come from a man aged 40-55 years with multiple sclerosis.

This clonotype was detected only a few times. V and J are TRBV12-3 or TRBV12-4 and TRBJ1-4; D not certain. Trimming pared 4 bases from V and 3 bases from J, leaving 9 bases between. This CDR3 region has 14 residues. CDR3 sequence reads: CASSSTVANEKLFF. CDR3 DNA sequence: TGTGCCAGCAGTTCGACTGTTGCTAATGAAAAACTGTTTTTT.

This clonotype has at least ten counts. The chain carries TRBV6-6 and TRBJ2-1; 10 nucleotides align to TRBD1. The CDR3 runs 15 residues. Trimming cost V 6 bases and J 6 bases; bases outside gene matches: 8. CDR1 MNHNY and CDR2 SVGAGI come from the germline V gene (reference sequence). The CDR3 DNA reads TGTGCCAGCAGAGGACAGGGGGGCGGAAGCAATGAGCAGTTCTTC. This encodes CASRGQGGGSNEQFF.

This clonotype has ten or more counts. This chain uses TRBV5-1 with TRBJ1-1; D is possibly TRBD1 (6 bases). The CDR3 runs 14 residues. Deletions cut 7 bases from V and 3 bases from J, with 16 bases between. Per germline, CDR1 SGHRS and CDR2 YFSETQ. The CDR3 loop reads CASRPQAGDTEAFF. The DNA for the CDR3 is TGCGCCAGCCGCCCTCAAGCAGGGGACACTGAAGCTTTCTTT. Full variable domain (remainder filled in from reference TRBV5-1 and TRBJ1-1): KAGVTQTPRYLIKTRGQQVTLSCSPISGHRSVSWYQQTPGQGLQFLFEYFSETQRNKGNFPGRFSGRQFSNSRSEMNVSTLELGDSALYLCASRPQAGDTEAFFGQGTRLTVV.

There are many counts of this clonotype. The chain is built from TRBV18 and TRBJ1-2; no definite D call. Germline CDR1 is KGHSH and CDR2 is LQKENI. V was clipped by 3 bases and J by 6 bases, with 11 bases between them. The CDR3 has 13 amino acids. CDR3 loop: CASSPPRLDGYTF. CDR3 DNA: TGTGCCAGCTCACCCCCCCGTTTGGATGGCTACACCTTC.

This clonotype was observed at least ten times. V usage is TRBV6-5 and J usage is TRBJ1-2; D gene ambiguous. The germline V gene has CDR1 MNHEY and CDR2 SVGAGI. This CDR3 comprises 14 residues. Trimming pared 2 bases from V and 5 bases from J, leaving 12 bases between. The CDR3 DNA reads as TGTGCCAGCAGTTACGGGCGGCCCCATTATGGCTACACCTTC. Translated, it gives CASSYGRPHYGYTF.

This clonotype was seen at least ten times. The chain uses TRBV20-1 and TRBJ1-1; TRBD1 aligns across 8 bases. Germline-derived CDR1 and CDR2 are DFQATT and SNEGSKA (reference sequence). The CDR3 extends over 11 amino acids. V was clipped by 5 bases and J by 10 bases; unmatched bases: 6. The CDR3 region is CSAVDRGGAFF. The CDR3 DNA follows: TGCAGTGCTGTCGACAGGGGAGGAGCTTTCTTT.

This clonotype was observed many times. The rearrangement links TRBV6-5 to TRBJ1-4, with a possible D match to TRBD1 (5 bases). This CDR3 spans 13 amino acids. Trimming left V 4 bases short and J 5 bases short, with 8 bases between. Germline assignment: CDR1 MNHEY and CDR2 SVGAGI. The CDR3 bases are TGTGCCAGCAGTTTGGACAAGAATGAAAAACTGTTTTTT. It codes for CASSLDKNEKLFF.

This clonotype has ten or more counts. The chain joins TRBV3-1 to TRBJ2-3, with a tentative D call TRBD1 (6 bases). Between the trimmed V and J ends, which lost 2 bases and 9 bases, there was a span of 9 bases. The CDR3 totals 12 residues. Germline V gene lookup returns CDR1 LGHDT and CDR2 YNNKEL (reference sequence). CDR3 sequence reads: CASSQRGGTQYF. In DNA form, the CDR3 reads TGTGCCAGCAGCCAAAGAGGGGGAACGCAGTATTTT.

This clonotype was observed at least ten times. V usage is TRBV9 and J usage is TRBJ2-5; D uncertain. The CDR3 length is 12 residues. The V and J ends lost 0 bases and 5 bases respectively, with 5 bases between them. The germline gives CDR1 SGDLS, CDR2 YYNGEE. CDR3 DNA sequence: TGTGCCAGCAGCGTAGGAGTCGAGACCCAGTACTTC. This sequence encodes CASSVGVETQYF.

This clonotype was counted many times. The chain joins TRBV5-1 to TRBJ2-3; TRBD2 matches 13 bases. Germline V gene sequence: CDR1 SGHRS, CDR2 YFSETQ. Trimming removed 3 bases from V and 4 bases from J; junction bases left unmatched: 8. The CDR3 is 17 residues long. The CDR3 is CASSSSSTSGGPDTQYF. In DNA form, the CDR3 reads TGCGCCAGCAGCTCTTCCTCGACTAGCGGGGGGCCAGATACGCAGTATTTT.

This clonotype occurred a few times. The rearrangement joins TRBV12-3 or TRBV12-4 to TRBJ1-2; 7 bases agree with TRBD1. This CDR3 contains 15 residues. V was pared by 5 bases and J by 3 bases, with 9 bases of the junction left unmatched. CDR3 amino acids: CASSIGTATYYGYTF. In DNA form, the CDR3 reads TGTGCCAGCAGTATCGGGACAGCCACCTACTATGGCTACACCTTC.

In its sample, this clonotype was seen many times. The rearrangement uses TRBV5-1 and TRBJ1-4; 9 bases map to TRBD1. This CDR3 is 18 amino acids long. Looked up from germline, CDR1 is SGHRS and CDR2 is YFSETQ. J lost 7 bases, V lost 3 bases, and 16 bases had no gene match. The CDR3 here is CASSSSGTGSSGGEKLFF. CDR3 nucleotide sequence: TGCGCCAGCAGCTCCTCCGGGACAGGGTCTTCCGGGGGTGAAAAACTGTTTTTT. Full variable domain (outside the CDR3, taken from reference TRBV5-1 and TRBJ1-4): KAGVTQTPRYLIKTRGQQVTLSCSPISGHRSVSWYQQTPGQGLQFLFEYFSETQRNKGNFPGRFSGRQFSNSRSEMNVSTLELGDSALYLCASSSSGTGSSGGEKLFFGSGTQLSVL.

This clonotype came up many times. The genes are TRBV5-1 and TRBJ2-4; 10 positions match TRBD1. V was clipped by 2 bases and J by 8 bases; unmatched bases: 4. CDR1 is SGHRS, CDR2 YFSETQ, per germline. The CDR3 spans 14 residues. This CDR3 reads CASSFGQGGDIQYF. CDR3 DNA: TGCGCCAGCAGCTTTGGACAGGGGGGGGACATTCAGTACTTC.